Here is one T cell receptor (beta chain) with its context. Its antigen is unknown. CDR1 is SGHRS and CDR2 is YFSETQ in the germline V gene. The CDR3 sequence is 14 residues long. V was cut by 4 bases and J by 0 bases, with 10 bases left in between. TCRdb analysed the 5' RACE reads with MiXCR anew, one entry per CDR3 protein. The sample includes approximately 27,000 distinct CDR3 sequences, around 5.8% of them seen just once. This sample is part of a study of early T cells in non-severe SARS-CoV-2 infection. Study information: Unpaired chains resulted from sequencing bulk RNA of unsorted whole blood.

General study results and limits: Using VDJdb, the matching emphasized anti-spike CD8 responses while missing private and CD4 specificities.

The sequenced material came from whole blood. This clonotype originated in an adult who was a healthcare worker with PCR-confirmed SARS-CoV-2 infection or an uninfected control (not recorded which). The V gene is TRBV5-1, the J gene TRBJ1-1; maybe TRBD1 (5 bases). The CDR3 loop reads CASSPDSVNTEAFF. The CDR3 DNA follows: TGCGCCAGCAGCCCTGACAGCGTGAACACTGAAGCTTTCTTT.